The next 16 T cell receptor beta chains were all read from a single sample in a study of T cell changes during pregnancy in multiple sclerosis. Only in-frame clones appear in the TCRdb table, and some are missing; sequencing was by immunoSEQ multiplex PCR. The table lists 38,000 or so clones, about 95% of them singletons, with about 0.39% in the top ten. The sequenced sample was CD4+ T cells from peripheral blood mononuclear cells, obtained in the second trimester of pregnancy. Source of these receptors: a female donor with multiple sclerosis, enrolled in a pregnancy study.

The V and J genes are TRBV18 and TRBJ2-7; 12 bases are a match to TRBD2. CDR1 and CDR2 from the germline V gene are KGHSH and LQKENI. V shed 6 bases, J shed 4 bases, and the junction held 7 bases outside the gene matches. The CDR3 is made up of 15 amino acids. The CDR3 region is CASSRTSGGTYEQYF. The CDR3 DNA reads as TGTGCCAGCTCCCGTACTAGCGGGGGGACGTACGAGCAGTACTTC.

This chain connects TRBV15 to TRBJ1-1, with D uncertain. The CDR3 contains 14 residues. V lost 0 bases, J lost 6 bases, and 11 bases lay in between. Germline values: CDR1 LNHNV, CDR2 YYDKDF (reference sequence). CDR3 sequence (DNA): TGTGCCACCAGCAGAGATACAGAAGGATCTGAAGCTTTCTTT. Amino acids: CATSRDTEGSEAFF.

This clone is a singleton in its sample. The chain has TRBV5-1 and TRBJ1-2, with 9 positions matching TRBD1. The V gene end was trimmed by 4 bases and the J gene end by 2 bases; junction bases not matched to a gene: 6. The CDR3 extends over 15 amino acids. CDR1 SGHRS and CDR2 YFSETQ come from the germline V gene. CDR3 nucleotide sequence: TGCGCCAGCAGCCCCGGGACAGGGCTCAACTATGGCTACACCTTC. This gives the protein CASSPGTGLNYGYTF.

The chain combines TRBV7-6 with TRBJ1-6; D remains ambiguous. V was cut by 2 bases and J by 7 bases, with 3 bases left in between. CDR1 is SGHVS and CDR2 is FNYEAQ in the germline V gene. The CDR3 has 12 residues. CDR3 residues: CASSLQNSPLHF. The CDR3 coding sequence is TGTGCCAGCAGCTTACAAAATTCACCCCTCCACTTT.

The V call is TRBV6-5, the J call TRBJ2-5; D is ambiguous. With 7 bases removed from V and 0 bases from J, the gap between germline ends came to 9 bases. This CDR3 is 13 amino acids long. The germline V gene has CDR1 MNHEY and CDR2 SVGAGI. The CDR3 DNA sequence: TGTGCCAGCACTTCAGCGTACCAAGAGACCCAGTACTTC. Its protein product is CASTSAYQETQYF.

The chain is built from TRBV7-3 and TRBJ2-2, with D possibly being TRBD2 (6 bases). The V and J ends lost 5 bases and 0 bases respectively, with 13 bases between them. This CDR3 is 16 amino acids long. CDR1 is SGHTA and CDR2 is FQGTGA in the germline V gene. CDR3 sequence reads: CASSRGTFTNTGELFF. In DNA form, the CDR3 reads TGTGCCAGCAGCCGGGGGACTTTTACGAACACCGGGGAGCTGTTTTTT.

V is TRBV9 and J is TRBJ1-2, with 12 positions matching TRBD1. V lost 5 bases to trimming and J lost 4 bases; unmatched junction nucleotides: 18. The CDR3 spans 19 residues. From germline, CDR1 is SGDLS and CDR2 YYNGEE. CDR3: CASSDFVGTGGPSLYGYTF. The CDR3 bases are TGTGCCAGCAGTGATTTCGTGGGGACAGGGGGCCCCAGCCTCTATGGCTACACCTTC.

The chain recombines TRBV4-1 with TRBJ1-5; D gene ambiguous. V lost 0 bases and J lost 10, with 13 bases in between. CDR1 and CDR2 (germline): MGHRA, YSYEKL. The CDR3 has 14 amino acids. The CDR3 spells CASSQDRVRGPQHF. CDR3 in DNA: TGCGCCAGCAGCCAAGACCGGGTCCGGGGACCCCAGCATTTT.

V and J are TRBV9 and TRBJ2-5; TRBD1 aligns across 7 bases. CDR1 SGDLS and CDR2 YYNGEE come from the germline V gene. Trimming removed 5 bases from V and 4 bases from J; junction bases left unmatched: 2. This CDR3 has 12 amino acids. DNA of the CDR3: TGTGCCAGCAGTGCAGGGGGAGAGACCCAGTACTTC. Residues: CASSAGGETQYF.

This clone showed up just once. The chain has TRBV4-1 and TRBJ2-4; no clear D. V lost 0 bases and J lost 13, with 7 bases in between. The CDR3 covers 11 residues. CDR1 and CDR2 (germline): MGHRA, YSYEKL. The CDR3 sequence is CASSQDRRQYF. As DNA, the CDR3 is TGCGCCAGCAGCCAAGATCGTAGACAGTACTTC.

The chain has TRBV18 and TRBJ2-6; 8 positions match TRBD2. V dropped 2 bases and J dropped 0; count of bases not matched to a gene: 3. Per the germline V gene, CDR1 is KGHSH and CDR2 is LQKENI. The CDR3 contains 17 residues. The CDR3 bases are TGTGCCAGCTCACCAGCGGGGGGCGGCTCTGGGGCCAACGTCCTGACTTTC. Residues: CASSPAGGGSGANVLTF.

V gene TRBV2 combines with J gene TRBJ2-1; 12 nucleotides line up with TRBD2. V shed 6 bases, J shed 0 bases, and the junction held 3 bases outside the gene matches. Germline V gene sequence: CDR1 SNHLY, CDR2 FYNNEI. CDR3 size: 16 residues. The CDR3, as DNA: TGTGCCAGCAGACTACTAGCGGGGGGCTCCTACAATGAGCAGTTCTTC. Its translation: CASRLLAGGSYNEQFF.

The rearrangement links TRBV4-1 to TRBJ2-7; TRBD1 might be the D (6 bases). V dropped 5 bases and J dropped 9 bases, with 23 bases sitting between them. The CDR3 runs 15 residues. Germline V gene data show CDR1 as MGHRA and CDR2 as YSYEKL. Here the CDR3 reads CASSSLGRASTGQYF. CDR3 DNA sequence: TGCGCCAGCAGCTCACTTGGGCGGGCCTCGACAGGGCAGTACTTC.

This chain links TRBV9 with TRBJ2-7; 10 bases are shared with TRBD1. The CDR3 loop spans 15 amino acids. Trimming removed 3 bases from V and 3 bases from J; junction bases left unmatched: 6. CDR1 and CDR2 from the germline V gene are SGDLS and YYNGEE. The CDR3 sequence is CASSAGTGALYEQYF. The CDR3 DNA follows: TGTGCCAGCAGCGCCGGGACAGGGGCCCTCTACGAGCAGTACTTC.

The chain recombines TRBV4-1 with TRBJ2-2; D unresolved. Germline CDR1 and CDR2: MGHRA and YSYEKL. V lost 2 bases, J lost 3 bases, and 10 bases lay in between. The CDR3 totals 15 residues. The DNA for the CDR3 is TGCGCCAGCAGCCAACAGGTTGGGTACACCGGGGAGCTGTTTTTT. It yields the protein CASSQQVGYTGELFF.

This chain joins TRBV6-6 and TRBJ1-5; D remains ambiguous. There are 16 residues in the CDR3. The germline V gene has CDR1 MNHNY and CDR2 SVGAGI (reference sequence). V was shortened by 0 bases and J by 0 bases, with 9 bases between the two germline ends. The CDR3 DNA follows: TGTGCCAGCAGTTACTCGCAGTCGTATAGCAATCAGCCCCAGCATTTT. It yields the protein CASSYSQSYSNQPQHF.